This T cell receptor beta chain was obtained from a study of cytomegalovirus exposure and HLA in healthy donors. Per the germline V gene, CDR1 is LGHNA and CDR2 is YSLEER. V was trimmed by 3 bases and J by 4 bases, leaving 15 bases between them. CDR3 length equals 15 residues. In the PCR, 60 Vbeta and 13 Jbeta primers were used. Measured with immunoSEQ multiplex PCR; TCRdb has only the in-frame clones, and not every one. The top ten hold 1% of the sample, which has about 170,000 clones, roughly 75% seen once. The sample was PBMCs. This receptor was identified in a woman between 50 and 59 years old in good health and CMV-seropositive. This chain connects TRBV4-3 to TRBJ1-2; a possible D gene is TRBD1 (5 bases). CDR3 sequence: CASSQGPSRGYGYTF. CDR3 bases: TGCGCCAGCAGCCAGGGGCCTTCGCGGGGCTATGGCTACACCTTC.